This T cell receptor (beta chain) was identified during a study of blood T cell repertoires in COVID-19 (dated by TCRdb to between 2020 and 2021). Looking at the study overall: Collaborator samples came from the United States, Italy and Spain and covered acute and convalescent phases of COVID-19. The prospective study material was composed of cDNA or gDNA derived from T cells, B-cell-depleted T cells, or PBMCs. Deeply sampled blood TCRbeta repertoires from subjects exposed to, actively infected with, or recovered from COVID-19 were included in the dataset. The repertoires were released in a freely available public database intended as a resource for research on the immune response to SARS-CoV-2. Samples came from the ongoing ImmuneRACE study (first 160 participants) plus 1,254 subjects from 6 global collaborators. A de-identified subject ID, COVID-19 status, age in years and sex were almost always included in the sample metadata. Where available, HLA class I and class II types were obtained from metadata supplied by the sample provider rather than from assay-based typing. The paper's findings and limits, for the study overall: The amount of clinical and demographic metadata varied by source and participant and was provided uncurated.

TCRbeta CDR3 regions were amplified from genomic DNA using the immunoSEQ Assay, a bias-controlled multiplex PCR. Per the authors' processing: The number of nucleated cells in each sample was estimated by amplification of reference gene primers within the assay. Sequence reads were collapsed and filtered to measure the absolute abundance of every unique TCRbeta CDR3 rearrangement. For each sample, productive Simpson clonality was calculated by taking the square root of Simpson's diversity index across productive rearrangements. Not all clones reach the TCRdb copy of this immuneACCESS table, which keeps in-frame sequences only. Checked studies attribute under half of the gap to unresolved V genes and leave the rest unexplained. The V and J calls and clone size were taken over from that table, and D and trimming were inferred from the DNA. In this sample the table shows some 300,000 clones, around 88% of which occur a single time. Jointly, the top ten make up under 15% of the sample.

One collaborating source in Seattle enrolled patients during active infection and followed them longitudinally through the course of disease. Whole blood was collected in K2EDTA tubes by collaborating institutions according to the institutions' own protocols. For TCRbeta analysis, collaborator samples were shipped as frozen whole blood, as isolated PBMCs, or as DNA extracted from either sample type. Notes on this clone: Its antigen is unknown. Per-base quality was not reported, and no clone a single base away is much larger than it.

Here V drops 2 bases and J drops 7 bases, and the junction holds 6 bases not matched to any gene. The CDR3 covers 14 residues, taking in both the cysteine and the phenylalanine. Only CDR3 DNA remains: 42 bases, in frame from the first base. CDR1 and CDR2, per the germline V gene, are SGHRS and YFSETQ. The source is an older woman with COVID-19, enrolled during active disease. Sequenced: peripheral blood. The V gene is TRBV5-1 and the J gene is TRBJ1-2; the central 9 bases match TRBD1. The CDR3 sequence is CASSFGTGIGGYTF. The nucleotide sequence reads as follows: TGCGCCAGCAGCTTCGGGACAGGGATAGGTGGCTACACCTTC.